These T cell receptor beta chains were read from a single sample in a study of CD8 T cells in ankylosing spondylitis. One entry per CDR3 protein, called by TCRdb with MiXCR from the 5' RACE reads. The sample records around 770,000 distinct CDR3 sequences, 10% to 15% being singletons. What was sequenced was blood, either unsorted or a sorted T cell fraction (not recorded which). These receptor sequences come from a male donor with ankylosing spondylitis. Each CDR3 is given with its conserved first and last residue. The D gene is left open where the match is weak. For some rows the clone size is stated as once, few or many, or as a class when expanded; others skip it.

CDR3 protein,CDR3 DNA,V gene,clone size,D gene,J gene
CASSQGLAGEGQFF,TGCGCCAGCAGCCAAGGGCTAGCGGGGGAGGGACAGTTCTTC,TRBV4-3,few,TRBD2,TRBJ2-1
CASRDTARNTEAFF,TGCGCCAGCAGGGACACGGCCCGGAACACTGAAGCTTTCTTT,TRBV5-1,NA,NA,TRBJ1-1
CASSSRTSPDTQYF,TGTGCCAGCAGCAGCAGGACTAGCCCAGATACGCAGTATTTT,TRBV7-2,few,TRBD2,TRBJ2-3
CAWSRTGSRNTIYF,TGTGCCTGGAGCCGAACAGGGAGCCGAAACACCATATATTTT,TRBV30,NA,NA,TRBJ1-3
CATSDLRAGKRDTQYF,TGTGCCACCAGTGATTTGCGGGCAGGGAAGAGGGATACGCAGTATTTT,TRBV24-1,NA,NA,TRBJ2-3
CASSLYVGTGEQFF,TGTGCCAGCAGCTTATATGTTGGGACAGGGGAACAGTTCTTC,TRBV7-6,few,TRBD1,TRBJ2-1
CASSFEAYGYTF,TGTGCCAGCAGCTTTGAAGCCTATGGCTACACCTTC,TRBV7-2,NA,NA,TRBJ1-2
CASSVDPGTSGNTDTQYF,TGTGCCAGCAGTGTAGATCCCGGGACTAGCGGCAACACAGATACGCAGTATTTT,TRBV2,few,TRBD2,TRBJ2-3
CASSQNRDGDEKLFF,TGTGCCAGCAGCCAAAACCGGGACGGGGATGAAAAACTGTTTTTT,TRBV4-2,few,NA,TRBJ1-4
CSAGPGGEQYF,TGCAGTGCGGGGCCAGGGGGTGAGCAGTACTTC,TRBV20-1,few,TRBD1,TRBJ2-7
CASSYSGLAGGADTQYF,TGTGCCAGCAGTTACTCGGGACTAGCGGGAGGGGCAGATACGCAGTATTTT,TRBV6-5,NA,TRBD2,TRBJ2-3
CSAAVDRYTEAFF,TGCAGTGCCGCTGTGGACAGATACACTGAAGCTTTCTTT,TRBV20-1,few,NA,TRBJ1-1
CASSLAAGVVYEQYF,TGTGCCAGCAGCTTAGCCGCAGGGGTGGTCTACGAGCAGTACTTC,TRBV7-2,many,NA,TRBJ2-7
CSASSRLYTEAFF,TGCAGTGCTTCCTCCCGGCTTTACACTGAAGCTTTCTTT,TRBV20-1,many,NA,TRBJ1-1
CSASQVEGEQYF,TGCAGTGCTAGCCAGGTAGAGGGAGAGCAGTACTTC,TRBV20-1,NA,NA,TRBJ2-7
CATSRARSTFYNEQFF,TGTGCCACCAGCAGAGCAAGGAGTACCTTCTACAATGAGCAGTTCTTC,TRBV15,few,NA,TRBJ2-1
CSASGSSYNEQCF,TGCAGTGCTAGCGGGAGTTCCTACAATGAGCAGTGCTTC,TRBV20-1,few,NA,TRBJ2-1
CASSGGGRSYNEQFF,TGTGCCAGCAGCGGCGGGGGGCGCTCCTACAATGAGCAGTTCTTC,TRBV9,few,TRBD2,TRBJ2-1
CSARDWRETQYF,TGCAGTGCTAGAGATTGGCGGGAGACGCAGTATTTT,TRBV20-1,few,TRBD2,TRBJ2-3
CASTTRGGSSYNEQFF,TGTGCCAGCACAACCCGGGGGGGGAGCTCCTACAATGAGCAGTTCTTC,TRBV6-1,NA,TRBD2,TRBJ2-1
CASSLVVRAGGGNEQFF,TGCGCCAGCAGCTTGGTTGTGCGAGCGGGAGGGGGCAATGAGCAGTTCTTC,TRBV5-1,NA,TRBD2,TRBJ2-1
CASRTVPGTEAFF,TGTGCCAGCAGGACTGTCCCGGGCACTGAAGCTTTCTTT,TRBV6-6,few,NA,TRBJ1-1
CSAREFGGSGELFF,TGCAGTGCTAGAGAGTTCGGGGGTTCCGGGGAGCTGTTTTTT,TRBV20-1,few,NA,TRBJ2-2
CASSPNNRGVNTEAFF,TGTGCCAGCAGTCCGAACAATAGAGGAGTAAACACTGAAGCTTTCTTT,TRBV28,NA,NA,TRBJ1-1
CASSEWLTGEETQYF,TGTGCCAGCAGTGAATGGTTAACAGGGGAAGAGACCCAGTACTTC,TRBV25-1,NA,TRBD1,TRBJ2-5
CASSLARGRTQYF,TGTGCCAGCAGCTTAGCGCGGGGGAGGACACAGTACTTC,TRBV7-2,NA,TRBD2,TRBJ2-7
CASSDRDRGNQPQHF,TGTGCCAGCAGTGACCGGGACAGGGGCAATCAGCCCCAGCATTTT,TRBV6-2/TRBV6-3,many,TRBD1,TRBJ1-5
CSAEAGGDTGELFF,TGCAGTGCTGAAGCGGGAGGCGACACCGGGGAGCTGTTTTTT,TRBV20-1,few,TRBD2,TRBJ2-2
CSASGGAGKETQYF,TGCAGTGCTAGCGGGGGGGCCGGAAAGGAGACCCAGTACTTC,TRBV20-1,few,TRBD2,TRBJ2-5
CASSQQPGVDNEQFF,TGTGCCAGCAGCCAACAACCGGGGGTTGACAATGAGCAGTTCTTC,TRBV11-2,few,NA,TRBJ2-1
CSASDIVGANVLTF,TGCAGTGCTTCTGACATTGTGGGGGCCAACGTCCTGACTTTC,TRBV20-1,few,NA,TRBJ2-6
CASTFGTGGGYGYTF,TGCGCCAGCACTTTTGGGACAGGGGGCGGCTATGGCTACACCTTC,TRBV4-3,NA,TRBD1,TRBJ1-2
CASSRQFAGAGGELFF,TGTGCCAGCAGTCGCCAGTTCGCGGGGGCCGGCGGGGAGCTGTTTTTT,TRBV6-2/TRBV6-3,few,NA,TRBJ2-2
CASSGGTGYGYTF,TGTGCCAGCTCAGGGGGGACTGGCTATGGCTACACCTTC,TRBV18,NA,NA,TRBJ1-2
CASTQRPNTDTQYF,TGTGCCAGCACCCAGAGGCCAAACACAGATACGCAGTATTTT,TRBV12-3/TRBV12-4,NA,NA,TRBJ2-3
CSARIQGAEAFF,TGCAGTGCTAGAATCCAGGGGGCTGAAGCTTTCTTT,TRBV20-1,few,TRBD1,TRBJ1-1
CASSGRQGPWNEQFF,TGTGCCAGCAGCGGACGACAGGGACCCTGGAATGAGCAGTTCTTC,TRBV9,NA,TRBD1,TRBJ2-1
CASSPTPVSYEQYF,TGTGCCAGCAGCCCGACACCCGTCTCCTACGAGCAGTACTTC,TRBV5-6,many,NA,TRBJ2-7
CASSFTGQHTEAFF,TGCGCCAGCAGCTTCACCGGACAGCACACTGAAGCTTTCTTT,TRBV5-1,few,NA,TRBJ1-1